This TCR beta chain appears in the sequencing data of a study of response to subunit inactivated influenza vaccine. CDR1 is LGHDT, CDR2 YNNKEL, per germline (reference sequence). V lost 2 bases and J 4 bases, leaving 11 bases between the germline ends. There are 14 residues in the CDR3. TCRdb called the RT-PCR reads again in MiXCR, with one record for every CDR3 protein. The profile shows under 750,000 distinct CDR3 sequences, approximately 10% of them singletons. The material sequenced was PBMCs from blood, taken on the day of vaccination. This sequence was found in a man aged 50 to 59 who received an inactivated influenza vaccine. This chain connects TRBV3-1 to TRBJ1-1; a weak D match, TRBD1 (6 bases). The CDR3: CASSQPRGGTEAFF. CDR3 nucleotides: TGTGCCAGCAGCCAACCCAGGGGCGGCACTGAAGCTTTCTTT.